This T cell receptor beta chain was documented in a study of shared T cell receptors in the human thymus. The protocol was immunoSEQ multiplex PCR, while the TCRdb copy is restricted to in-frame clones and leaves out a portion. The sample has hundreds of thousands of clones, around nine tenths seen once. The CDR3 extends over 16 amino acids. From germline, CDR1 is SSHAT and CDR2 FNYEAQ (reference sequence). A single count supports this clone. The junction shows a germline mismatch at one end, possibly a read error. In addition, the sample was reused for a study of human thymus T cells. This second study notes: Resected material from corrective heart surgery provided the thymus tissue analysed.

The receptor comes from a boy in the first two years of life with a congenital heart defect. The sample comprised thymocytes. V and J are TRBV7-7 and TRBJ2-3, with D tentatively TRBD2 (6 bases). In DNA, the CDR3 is TGTGCTAGCAGCTCGTCGACTAGTTTAAAGACAGATACGCAGTATTTT. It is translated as CASSSSTSLKTDTQYF.